Listed below are T cell receptor beta chains from one sample, sequenced in a study of post-analysis software for immune sequencing data. Via MiXCR, TCRdb re-called the PCR reads, giving one row per CDR3 protein. The profile covers roughly 870,000 distinct CDR3 sequences, with approximately 57% appearing a single time and about 4.5% taken by the ten largest. Input material: blood. These receptors originate from a girl aged 5 to 17 with multiple sclerosis. Both conserved end residues are trimmed from each CDR3.

cdr3_length j_call v_call cdr3_aa
10 NA TRBV2 ASKVTTYEQY
13 TRBJ2-7 TRBV12-3/TRBV12-4 ASRITGNPFYEQY
12 TRBJ2-7 TRBV6-2/TRBV6-3 ASSYGGQAYEQY
13 TRBJ2-1 TRBV20-1 SARELAPTYNEQF
13 TRBJ2-3 TRBV5-1 ASSPRTQFTDTQY
12 TRBJ1-2 TRBV29-1 SVEDLAENYGYT
14 TRBJ2-1 TRBV7-2 ASTGPRVYSYNEQF
10 TRBJ1-2 TRBV20-1 SAKDRGYGYT
15 TRBJ1-6 TRBV7-2 ASSLKRTGASNSPLH
13 TRBJ2-5 TRBV7-2 ASSLVAGYQETQY
15 TRBJ2-1 TRBV27 ASSYIESGGPYNEQF
17 TRBJ2-4 TRBV7-2 ASSQSGTSGGAVLNIQY
16 TRBJ2-6 TRBV12-3/TRBV12-4 ASSFAPQTISGANVLT
13 TRBJ2-5 TRBV20-1 SALTLAGGRETQY
14 TRBJ2-3 TRBV2 ASSPVGLKDTGTQY
11 TRBJ2-7 TRBV20-1 SAGPDSPYEQY
16 TRBJ2-3 TRBV6-5 ASSYSVLAGGPTDTQY
17 NA TRBV7-8 ASSPTAVSGSALIYEQY
13 TRBJ2-7 TRBV7-6 ASSFGREGRYEQY
11 TRBJ1-2 TRBV4-1 ASSPLTGYGYT
12 TRBJ2-7 TRBV3-1 ASSRTGGFYEQY
11 TRBJ2-5 TRBV20-1 SARGGQGREQY
12 TRBJ2-1 TRBV29-1 SHLAGGSYNEQF
15 TRBJ2-1 TRBV6-1 ASSPGSGGGDYNEQF
11 TRBJ2-1 TRBV15 ATRQIVGIEQF
13 TRBJ1-1 TRBV7-6 ASSLAPGGDTEAF
15 TRBJ2-3 TRBV5-1 ASSLWSGAIPTDTQY
12 TRBJ2-7 TRBV9 ASSVGGVVYEQY
13 TRBJ2-7 TRBV2 ASSDLTGGFHEQY
15 TRBJ2-7 TRBV5-1 ASSPLDRTSGTYEQY
15 TRBJ2-1 TRBV20-1 SATGLAGVPFYNEQF
11 TRBJ2-7 TRBV6-6 ASRLGQIYEQY
14 TRBJ2-1 TRBV15 ATSRDQGARYNEQF
14 TRBJ2-7 TRBV20-1 SARDLARGPTYEQY
11 TRBJ2-7 TRBV12-3/TRBV12-4 ASSFGPSYEQY
11 TRBJ2-3 TRBV29-1 SAKQGSTDTQY
11 TRBJ2-1 TRBV9 ASSVGSVDEQF
11 NA TRBV7-7 ASSVTVDYEQY
11 TRBJ2-5 TRBV5-1 ASTSSGVETQY
15 TRBJ2-3 TRBV20-1 SARTRGTGGATDTQY
13 TRBJ2-1 TRBV6-5 ASSYSRDPTSEQF
14 TRBJ2-1 TRBV21-1 ASSKRTGGIGDEQF
12 TRBJ2-5 TRBV7-7 ASSLDQALGTQY
11 TRBJ2-1 TRBV20-1 SAKWVAGHEQF
9 TRBJ2-5 TRBV7-9 VSSGQETQY
12 TRBJ1-5 TRBV6-5 ASSYSSGNQPQH
9 TRBJ1-2 TRBV20-1 SASRSEAYT